These T cell receptor beta chains were read from a single sample in a study of identical twins. Using its own MiXCR run on the 5' RACE reads, TCRdb lists one record per CDR3 protein. The table shows 400,000 to 550,000 distinct CDR3 sequences, with roughly an eighth occurring only once. This sample also belongs to another study, concerning yellow fever vaccine responses in identical twins.

Sequencing was carried out using CD4+ T cells sorted from blood. These receptors were obtained from a woman between 18 and 30 years old in good health. CDR3s include the opening cysteine and the closing phenylalanine or tryptophan. Each record gives: J gene, clone size, V gene, D gene, CDR3 length, CDR3 protein, CDR3 DNA. The D gene is left open where the match is weak. Not every row has a clone size; where given, it reads once, few, many or a size class.

J gene: TRBJ2-2
clone size: few
V gene: TRBV20-1
D gene: -
CDR3 length: 13
CDR3 protein: CSARVMDTGELFF
CDR3 DNA: TGCAGTGCTAGAGTTATGGACACCGGGGAGCTGTTTTTT

J gene: TRBJ1-5
clone size: -
V gene: TRBV29-1
D gene: -
CDR3 length: 14
CDR3 protein: CSAKGGNSNQPQHF
CDR3 DNA: TGCAGCGCCAAGGGGGGAAATAGCAATCAGCCCCAGCATTTT

J gene: TRBJ2-1
clone size: few
V gene: TRBV29-1
D gene: -
CDR3 length: 12
CDR3 protein: CSAGATYNEQFF
CDR3 DNA: TGCAGCGCCGGGGCCACCTACAATGAGCAGTTCTTC

J gene: TRBJ2-5
clone size: few
V gene: TRBV7-8
D gene: TRBD2
CDR3 length: 16
CDR3 protein: CASSRGPLAGVETQYF
CDR3 DNA: TGTGCCAGCTCCCGTGGGCCACTAGCGGGGGTAGAGACCCAGTACTTC

J gene: TRBJ1-5
clone size: -
V gene: TRBV28
D gene: -
CDR3 length: 12
CDR3 protein: CAMGVSNQPQHF
CDR3 DNA: TGTGCCATGGGAGTAAGCAATCAGCCCCAGCATTTT

J gene: TRBJ2-4
clone size: few
V gene: TRBV5-1
D gene: -
CDR3 length: 17
CDR3 protein: CASSLEDGQLIKNIQYF
CDR3 DNA: TGCGCCAGCAGCTTGGAGGATGGACAGTTAATTAAAAACATTCAGTACTTC

J gene: TRBJ2-1
clone size: -
V gene: TRBV6-1
D gene: TRBD2
CDR3 length: 16
CDR3 protein: CASSTTRGGAYNEQFF
CDR3 DNA: TGTGCCAGCAGTACCACTCGCGGGGGGGCCTACAATGAGCAGTTCTTC

J gene: TRBJ2-2
clone size: -
V gene: TRBV6-2/TRBV6-3
D gene: -
CDR3 length: 12
CDR3 protein: CASSYVAGELFF
CDR3 DNA: TGTGCCAGCAGTTACGTCGCCGGGGAGCTGTTTTTT

J gene: TRBJ2-7
clone size: few
V gene: TRBV14
D gene: TRBD1
CDR3 length: 15
CDR3 protein: CASSQDLRQGVEQYF
CDR3 DNA: TGTGCCAGCAGCCAAGATTTGCGGCAGGGGGTCGAGCAGTACTTC

J gene: TRBJ1-5
clone size: many
V gene: TRBV12-3/TRBV12-4
D gene: -
CDR3 length: 14
CDR3 protein: CASSFGRDGGPQHF
CDR3 DNA: TGTGCCAGCAGTTTTGGTAGGGACGGTGGGCCCCAGCATTTT

J gene: TRBJ2-3
clone size: many
V gene: TRBV7-7
D gene: -
CDR3 length: 13
CDR3 protein: CASSRNPTDTQYF
CDR3 DNA: TGTGCTAGCAGCCGTAATCCCACAGATACGCAGTATTTT

J gene: TRBJ1-1
clone size: few
V gene: TRBV27
D gene: -
CDR3 length: 15
CDR3 protein: CASSPRKGHRAEAFF
CDR3 DNA: TGTGCCAGCAGCCCTCGAAAGGGACATAGGGCTGAAGCTTTCTTT

J gene: TRBJ2-3
clone size: -
V gene: TRBV4-2
D gene: -
CDR3 length: 15
CDR3 protein: CASSQAHLSTDTQYF
CDR3 DNA: TGTGCCAGCAGCCAAGCGCACCTTAGCACAGATACGCAGTATTTT

J gene: TRBJ1-2
clone size: few
V gene: TRBV12-3/TRBV12-4
D gene: -
CDR3 length: 13
CDR3 protein: CASSDQNNYGYTF
CDR3 DNA: TGTGCCAGCAGTGACCAGAATAACTATGGCTACACCTTC

J gene: TRBJ2-7
clone size: -
V gene: TRBV6-1
D gene: TRBD2
CDR3 length: 15
CDR3 protein: CASSNLAGRVYEQYF
CDR3 DNA: TGTGCCAGCAGTAATCTAGCGGGTCGGGTGTACGAGCAGTACTTC

J gene: TRBJ2-1
clone size: few
V gene: TRBV6-5
D gene: -
CDR3 length: 14
CDR3 protein: CASSYPGPYNEQFF
CDR3 DNA: TGTGCCAGCAGTTACCCCGGCCCCTACAATGAGCAGTTCTTC

J gene: TRBJ2-5
clone size: few
V gene: TRBV28
D gene: -
CDR3 length: 16
CDR3 protein: CASSIGRQVLQETQYF
CDR3 DNA: TGTGCCAGCAGTATCGGTAGACAGGTACTACAAGAGACCCAGTACTTC

J gene: TRBJ1-5
clone size: few
V gene: TRBV6-6
D gene: -
CDR3 length: 13
CDR3 protein: CASSYWLGQPQHF
CDR3 DNA: TGTGCCAGCAGTTATTGGTTGGGTCAGCCCCAGCATTTT

J gene: TRBJ2-7
clone size: few
V gene: TRBV7-9
D gene: -
CDR3 length: 14
CDR3 protein: CASSLVAYRDEQYF
CDR3 DNA: TGTGCCAGCAGCTTAGTAGCCTACAGGGACGAGCAGTACTTC

J gene: TRBJ2-7
clone size: -
V gene: TRBV7-2
D gene: TRBD2
CDR3 length: 13
CDR3 protein: CASQRGGSYEQYF
CDR3 DNA: TGTGCCAGCCAGCGGGGGGGATCCTACGAGCAGTACTTC

J gene: TRBJ1-2
clone size: many
V gene: TRBV5-1
D gene: -
CDR3 length: 14
CDR3 protein: CASSRTTGGDGYTF
CDR3 DNA: TGCGCCAGCAGCCGAACGACAGGAGGGGATGGCTACACCTTC

J gene: TRBJ2-2
clone size: few
V gene: TRBV12-3/TRBV12-4
D gene: TRBD2
CDR3 length: 20
CDR3 protein: CASSLGPGTSGGAGTGELFF
CDR3 DNA: TGTGCCAGCAGTTTGGGTCCCGGGACTAGCGGGGGGGCCGGCACCGGGGAGCTGTTTTTT

J gene: TRBJ1-3
clone size: few
V gene: TRBV3-1
D gene: TRBD1
CDR3 length: 15
CDR3 protein: CASSQGGTVDNTIYF
CDR3 DNA: TGTGCCAGCAGCCAAGGAGGGACAGTCGACAACACCATATATTTT

J gene: TRBJ2-5
clone size: few
V gene: TRBV20-1
D gene: TRBD2
CDR3 length: 14
CDR3 protein: CSAQRSGRQETQYF
CDR3 DNA: TGCAGTGCTCAAAGGAGCGGGAGACAGGAGACCCAGTACTTC